This note documents a single TCR beta chain sequence. This sample stems from a study of glioma-infiltrating T cells. Study as a whole: Sequencing aimed for roughly 4.5- to 11-fold coverage of roughly one million peripheral T cells.

The iRepertoire nested amplicon-rescue multiplex PCR amplified TCR alpha and beta CDR3s from RNA. TCRdb analysed the multiplex PCR reads with MiXCR anew, one entry per CDR3 protein. The profile shows more than 300,000 distinct CDR3 sequences, 41% of them singletons. This TCR was recovered from a human donor with low-grade glioma or glioblastoma, undergoing nonglioma brain surgery, or in good health (not recorded which). What was sequenced was glioma tissue, nonneoplastic brain tissue, or PBMCs (not recorded which).

CDR3: CASSGDRGPETQYF. CDR3 sequence (DNA): TGTGCCAGCAGTGGGGACAGGGGACCGGAGACCCAGTACTTC. V and J are TRBV25-1 and TRBJ2-5; 10 bases match TRBD1. V shed 4 bases, J shed 5 bases, and the junction held 4 bases outside the gene matches. The CDR3 runs to 14 residues. In germline, CDR1 is MGHDK, CDR2 SYGVNS. Using reference TRBV25-1 and TRBJ2-5 for the parts outside the CDR3, the full variable domain is EADIYQTPRYLVIGTGKKITLECSQTMGHDKMYWYQQDPGMELHLIHYSYGVNSTEKGDLSSESTVSRIRTEHFPLTLESARPSHTSQYLCASSGDRGPETQYFGPGTRLLVL.